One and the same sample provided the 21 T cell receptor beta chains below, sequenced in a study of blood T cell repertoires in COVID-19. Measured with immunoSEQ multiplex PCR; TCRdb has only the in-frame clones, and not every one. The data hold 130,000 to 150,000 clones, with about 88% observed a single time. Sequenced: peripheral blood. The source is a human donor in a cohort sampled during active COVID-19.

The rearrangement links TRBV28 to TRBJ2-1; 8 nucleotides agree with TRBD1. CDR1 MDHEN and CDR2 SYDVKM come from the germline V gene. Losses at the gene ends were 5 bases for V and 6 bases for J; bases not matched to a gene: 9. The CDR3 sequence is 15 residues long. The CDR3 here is CASSQSGTGFNEQFF. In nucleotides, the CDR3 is TGTGCCAGCAGTCAATCCGGGACAGGTTTCAATGAGCAGTTCTTC.

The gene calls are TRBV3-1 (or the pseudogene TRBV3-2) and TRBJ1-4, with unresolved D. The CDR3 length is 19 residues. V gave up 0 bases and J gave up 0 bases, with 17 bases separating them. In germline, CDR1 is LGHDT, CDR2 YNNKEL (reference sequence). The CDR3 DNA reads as TGTGCCAGCAGCCAAGACATGGGAGGGAGCTCGGCAACTAATGAAAAACTGTTTTTT. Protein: CASSQDMGGSSATNEKLFF.

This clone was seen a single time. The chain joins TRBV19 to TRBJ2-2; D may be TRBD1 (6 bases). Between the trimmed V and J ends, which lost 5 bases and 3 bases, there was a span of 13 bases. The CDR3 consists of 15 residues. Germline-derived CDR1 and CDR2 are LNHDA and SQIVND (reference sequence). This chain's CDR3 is CASSPHTGYTGELFF. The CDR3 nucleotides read TGTGCCAGTAGTCCACATACAGGGTACACCGGGGAGCTGTTTTTT.

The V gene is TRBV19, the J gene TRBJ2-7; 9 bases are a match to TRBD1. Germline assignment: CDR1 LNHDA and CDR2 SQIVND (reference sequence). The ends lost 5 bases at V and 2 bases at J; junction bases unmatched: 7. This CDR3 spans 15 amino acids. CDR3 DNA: TGTGCCAGTAGTGAGGGACAGGGAGGCCCCTACGAGCAGTACTTC. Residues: CASSEGQGGPYEQYF.

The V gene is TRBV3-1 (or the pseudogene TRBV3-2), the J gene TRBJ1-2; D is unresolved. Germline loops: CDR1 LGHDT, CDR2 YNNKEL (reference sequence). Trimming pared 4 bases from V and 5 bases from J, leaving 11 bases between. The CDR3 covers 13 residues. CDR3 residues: CASSPSVGYGYTF. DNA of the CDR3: TGTGCCAGCAGCCCCAGCGTGGGTTATGGCTACACCTTC.

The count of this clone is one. This CDR3 reads CASRRDRVGETQYF. The CDR3 bases are TGCGCCAGCAGACGCGACAGGGTCGGCGAGACCCAGTACTTC. This chain joins TRBV10-2 and TRBJ2-5; TRBD1 agrees at 7 bases. This CDR3 contains 14 residues. With V trimmed by 6 bases and J by 5 bases, 9 bases remained unmatched. Germline lookup yields CDR1 WSHSY and CDR2 SAAADI.

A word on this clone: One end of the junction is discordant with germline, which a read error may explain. The CDR3 DNA reads as TGTGTCAGCAGTTTAAATATTCCAGGGCCCCAGCATTTT. It specifies CVSSLNIPGPQHF. The chain combines TRBV12-3 or TRBV12-4 with TRBJ1-5; D remains ambiguous. This CDR3 contains 13 residues.

The CDR3 sequence is CASSRTAGEGAGANVLTF. The DNA for the CDR3 is TGTGCCAGCAGCCGGACGGCCGGAGAAGGGGCTGGGGCCAACGTCCTGACTTTC. The chain joins TRBV14 to TRBJ2-6; maybe TRBD1 (5 bases). The CDR3 spans 18 residues. V was cut by 4 bases and J by 2 bases, with 18 bases left in between. Germline CDR1 SGHDN, CDR2 FVKESK.

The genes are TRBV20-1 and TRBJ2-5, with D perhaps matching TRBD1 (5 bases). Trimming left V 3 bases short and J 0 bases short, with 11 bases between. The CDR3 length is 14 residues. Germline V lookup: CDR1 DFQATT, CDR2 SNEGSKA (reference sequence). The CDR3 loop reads CSASRGMNQETQYF. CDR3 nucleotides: TGCAGTGCTAGTAGGGGAATGAACCAAGAGACCCAGTACTTC.

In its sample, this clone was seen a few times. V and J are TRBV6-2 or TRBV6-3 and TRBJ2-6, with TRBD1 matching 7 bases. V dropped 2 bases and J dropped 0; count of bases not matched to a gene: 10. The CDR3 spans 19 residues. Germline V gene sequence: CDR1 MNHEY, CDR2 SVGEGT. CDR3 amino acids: CASSYRSYRGTSGANVLTF. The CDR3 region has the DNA TGTGCCAGCAGTTACCGATCCTACAGGGGAACCTCTGGGGCCAACGTCCTGACTTTC.

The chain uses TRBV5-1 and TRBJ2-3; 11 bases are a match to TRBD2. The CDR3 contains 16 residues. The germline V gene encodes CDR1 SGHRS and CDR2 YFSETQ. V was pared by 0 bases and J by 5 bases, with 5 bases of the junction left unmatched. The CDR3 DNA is TGCGCCAGCAGCTTGGGACTAGCGGGACGGGGAGATACGCAGTATTTT. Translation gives CASSLGLAGRGDTQYF.

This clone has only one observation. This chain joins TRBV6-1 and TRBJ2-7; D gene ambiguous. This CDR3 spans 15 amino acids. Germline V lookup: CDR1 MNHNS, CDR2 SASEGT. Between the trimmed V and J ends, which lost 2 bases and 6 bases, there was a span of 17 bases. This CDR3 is CASSEPGGSYPEQYF. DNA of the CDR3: TGTGCCAGCAGTGAACCTGGCGGTTCCTATCCCGAGCAGTACTTC.

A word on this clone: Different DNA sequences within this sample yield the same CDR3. In DNA, the CDR3 is TGTGCCAGCAGTTACGATCGAGGGAATGAGCAGTTCTTC. Amino acids: CASSYDRGNEQFF. The V gene is TRBV6-5, the J gene TRBJ2-1; a possible D gene is TRBD2 (5 bases). The V end was cut by 2 bases, the J end by 7 bases, with 9 bases between. Germline V gene lookup returns CDR1 MNHEY and CDR2 SVGAGI. CDR3 length: 13 amino acids.

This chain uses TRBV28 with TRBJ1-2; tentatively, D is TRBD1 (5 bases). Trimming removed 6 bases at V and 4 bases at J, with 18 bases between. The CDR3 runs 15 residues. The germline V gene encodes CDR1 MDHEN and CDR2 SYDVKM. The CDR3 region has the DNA TGTGCCAGCAGCCGGTCGGGGGGGGTAGGCTATGGCTACACCTTC. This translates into CASSRSGGVGYGYTF.

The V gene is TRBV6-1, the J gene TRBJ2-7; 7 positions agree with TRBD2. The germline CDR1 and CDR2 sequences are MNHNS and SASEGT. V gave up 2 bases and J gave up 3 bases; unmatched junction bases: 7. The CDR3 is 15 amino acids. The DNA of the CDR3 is TGTGCCAGCAGTGAAATTCGGGGCGGGGGCTACGAGCAGTACTTC. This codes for CASSEIRGGGYEQYF.

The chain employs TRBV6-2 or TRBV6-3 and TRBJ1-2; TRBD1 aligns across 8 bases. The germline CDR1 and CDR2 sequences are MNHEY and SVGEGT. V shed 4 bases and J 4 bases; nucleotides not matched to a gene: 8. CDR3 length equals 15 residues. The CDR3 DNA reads TGTGCCAGCAGTTTTCGGGACAGGATACTCTATGGCTACACCTTC. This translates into CASSFRDRILYGYTF.

In nucleotides, the CDR3 is TGTGCCAGCAGTGATCCGGGACAGAGGGCTCGAGCCAAAAACATTCAGTACTTC. It encodes CASSDPGQRARAKNIQYF. V and J are TRBV28 and TRBJ2-4, with 7 positions matching TRBD1. Looked up from germline, CDR1 is MDHEN and CDR2 is SYDVKM. The CDR3 consists of 18 residues. J gave up 0 bases and V 5 bases, and 13 bases lay outside the gene matches.

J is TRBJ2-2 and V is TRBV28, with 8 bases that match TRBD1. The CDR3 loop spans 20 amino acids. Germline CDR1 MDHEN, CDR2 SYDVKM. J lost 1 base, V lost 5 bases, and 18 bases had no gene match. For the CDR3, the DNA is TGTGCCAGCAGTCCCACCGGGACAGGTGTAGCCGGGCAGAACACCGGGGAGCTGTTTTTT. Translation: CASSPTGTGVAGQNTGELFF. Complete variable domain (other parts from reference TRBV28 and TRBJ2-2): DVKVTQSSRYLVKRTGEKVFLECVQDMDHENMFWYRQDPGLGLRLIYFSYDVKMKEKGDIPEGYSVSREKKERFSLILESASTNQTSMYLCASSPTGTGVAGQNTGELFFGEGSRLTVL.

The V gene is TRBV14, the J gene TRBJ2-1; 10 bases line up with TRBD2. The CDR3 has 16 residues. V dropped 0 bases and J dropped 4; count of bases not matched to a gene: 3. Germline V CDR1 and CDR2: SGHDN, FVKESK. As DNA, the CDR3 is TGTGCCAGCAGCCAAGAAAGGACTAGCGGTTACAATGAGCAGTTCTTC. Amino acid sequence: CASSQERTSGYNEQFF.

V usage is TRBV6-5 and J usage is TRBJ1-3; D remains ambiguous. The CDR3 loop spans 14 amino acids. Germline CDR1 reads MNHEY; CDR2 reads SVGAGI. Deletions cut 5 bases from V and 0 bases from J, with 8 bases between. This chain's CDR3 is CASSRGGSGNTIYF. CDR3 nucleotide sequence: TGTGCCAGCAGTCGCGGTGGCTCTGGAAACACCATATATTTT.

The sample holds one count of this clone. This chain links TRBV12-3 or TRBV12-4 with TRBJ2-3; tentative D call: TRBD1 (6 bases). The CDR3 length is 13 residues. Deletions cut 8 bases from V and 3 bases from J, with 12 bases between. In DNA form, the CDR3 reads TGTGCCAGCGTATGGGGACAAACAGATACGCAGTATTTT. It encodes CASVWGQTDTQYF.